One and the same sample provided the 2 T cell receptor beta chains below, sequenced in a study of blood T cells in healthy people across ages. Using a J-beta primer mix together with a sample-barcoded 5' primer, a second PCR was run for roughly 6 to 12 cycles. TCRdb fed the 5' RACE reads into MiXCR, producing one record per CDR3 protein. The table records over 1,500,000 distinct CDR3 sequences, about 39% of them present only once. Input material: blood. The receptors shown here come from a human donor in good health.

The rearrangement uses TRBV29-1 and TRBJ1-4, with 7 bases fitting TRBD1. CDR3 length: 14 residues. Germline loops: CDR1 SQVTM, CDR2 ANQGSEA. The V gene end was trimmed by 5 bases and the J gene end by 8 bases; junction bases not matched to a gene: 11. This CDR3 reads CSVIEQGSREKLFF. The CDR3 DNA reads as TGCAGCGTTATAGAACAGGGGTCGAGAGAAAAACTGTTTTTT. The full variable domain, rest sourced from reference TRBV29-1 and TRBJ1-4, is SAVISQKPSRDICQRGTSLTIQCQVDSQVTMMFWYRQQPGQSLTLIATANQGSEATYESGFVIDKFPISRPNLTFSTLTVSNMSPEDSSIYLCSVIEQGSREKLFFGSGTQLSVL.

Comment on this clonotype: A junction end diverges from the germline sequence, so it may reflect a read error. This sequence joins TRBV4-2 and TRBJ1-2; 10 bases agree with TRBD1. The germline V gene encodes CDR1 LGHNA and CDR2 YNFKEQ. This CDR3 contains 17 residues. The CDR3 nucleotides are TGTGCCAGCAGTCAAGTTGTTTCCGGGACAGGGGCCTATGGCTACACCTTC. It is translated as CASSQVVSGTGAYGYTF.